This is a list of T cell receptor beta chains from one sample in a study of graft-versus-host responses after intestinal transplantation. The method was immunoSEQ multiplex PCR; TCRdb's version includes in-frame clones alone and lacks a portion of them. This table holds more than 45,000 clones, about 90% found once. Sequencing used PBMCs, obtained about 120 days after intestinal transplantation. Receptors originate from a human patient who received an intestinal transplant, so some T cells may come from the graft donor. CDR3s include the opening cysteine and the closing phenylalanine or tryptophan. Fields, in order: CDR3 length, V gene, D gene, clone size, J gene, CDR3 DNA, CDR3 protein. D genes are given only for firm matches. Not all rows give a size; the values are once, few, many and, for expanded clones, a class.

>14|TRBV10-3|TRBD1|-|TRBJ2-7
TGTGCCATCAGGGACAGGGGAAGCTCCTACGAGCAGTACTTC
CAIRDRGSSYEQYF
>10|TRBV10-3|TRBD1|-|TRBJ1-5
TGTGCCTCCCCGGGACAGGCCCAGCATTTT
CASPGQAQHF
>11|TRBV4-1|-|-|TRBJ2-4
TGCGCCAGCAGCACCCGAGAACAGTTTAACTTC
CASSTREQFNF
>13|TRBV18|-|-|TRBJ2-5
TGTGCCAGCTCACCGGGACAACCAGCCACCCAGTACTTC
CASSPGQPATQYF
>16|TRBV19|TRBD2|-|TRBJ2-7
TGTGCCAGTAGCCCCCCCCTACTAGCGTCTATCTACGAGCAGTACTTC
CASSPPLLASIYEQYF
>13|TRBV14|-|-|TRBJ2-5
TGTGCCAGCAGCCAATTGGTGGGAGAGACCCAGTACTTC
CASSQLVGETQYF
>13|TRBV7-9|-|-|TRBJ2-2
TGTGCCAGCAGCTTACAAGCATCCGGGGAGCTGTTTTTT
CASSLQASGELFF
>12|TRBV6-6|-|once|TRBJ2-1
TGTGCCAGCACCCTGGACAGTAATGAGCAGTTCTTC
CASTLDSNEQFF
>15|TRBV6-5|-|-|TRBJ1-5
TGTGCCAGCAGTTACTCCGGGGGTAGCAATCAGCCCCAGCATTTT
CASSYSGGSNQPQHF
>14|TRBV21-1|-|-|TRBJ2-2
TGTGCCAGCAGCTTGGGACAGGGCACCGGGGAGCTGTTTTTT
CASSLGQGTGELFF
>16|TRBV5-1|TRBD2|once|TRBJ2-3
TGCGCCAGCAGCTCACTGACTAGCGGCTACACAGATACGCAGTATTTT
CASSSLTSGYTDTQYF
>14|TRBV5-6|TRBD2|-|TRBJ2-7
TGTGCCAGCAGCGCTGGACTAGCAGGTCACGAGCAGTACTTC
CASSAGLAGHEQYF
>14|TRBV10-1|-|-|TRBJ1-3
TGCGCCAGCAGTGACAGGGCGGCTGGAAACACCATATATTTT
CASSDRAAGNTIYF
>15|TRBV27|TRBD1|once|TRBJ1-6
TGTGCCAGCAGTTTACTAACAGGGGGCGGTTCACCCCTCCACTTT
CASSLLTGGGSPLHF
>11|TRBV7-8|-|-|TRBJ2-7
TGTGCCAGCAGCTTAGACTACGAGCAGTACTTC
CASSLDYEQYF
>14|TRBV28|-|-|TRBJ2-1
TGTGCCAGCAGTTTATTAGAACCCATTCGTATACTGTTCTTC
CASSLLEPIRILFF
>15|TRBV2|-|-|TRBJ2-2
TGTGCCAGCAAATCGGACAGTGGGTACACCGGGGAGCTGTTTTTT
CASKSDSGYTGELFF
>15|TRBV6-5|-|-|TRBJ1-1
TGTGCCAGCAGTTACGGCGGCACCATGAACACTGAAGCTTTCTTT
CASSYGGTMNTEAFF
>14|TRBV7-9|-|-|TRBJ2-5
TGTGCCAGCAGCCTCAGAACCCAACAAGAGACCCAGTACTTC
CASSLRTQQETQYF
>15|TRBV6-1|TRBD2|-|TRBJ2-1
TGTGCCAGCAGCCTTACTAGCGGGGGGGCAAATGAGCAGTTCTTC
CASSLTSGGANEQFF
>17|TRBV7-9|TRBD1|-|TRBJ1-2
TGTGCCAGCAGCCATACAAGGGACAGGGGGTTTTCGGATGGCTACACCTTC
CASSHTRDRGFSDGYTF
>13|TRBV6-1|-|-|TRBJ1-2
TGTGCCAGCATGGTCCGGGCCAACTATGGCTACACCTTC
CASMVRANYGYTF
>15|TRBV7-2|TRBD1|-|TRBJ2-3
TGTGCCAGCAGCTTAGCTGCAGGGGGCGCAGATACGCAGTATTTT
CASSLAAGGADTQYF
>15|TRBV6-6|-|-|TRBJ2-5
TGTGCCAGCAGTTATATTGGGGGCTGGGGAGAGACCCAGTACTTC
CASSYIGGWGETQYF
>15|TRBV7-2|-|-|TRBJ1-2
TGTGCCAGCAGCTTAGCAGGCATTCTTAACTATGGCTACACCTTC
CASSLAGILNYGYTF
>17|TRBV28|TRBD2|-|TRBJ2-3
TGTGCCAGCCACACGGGGGGTCTAACATCCAGCACAGATACGCAGTATTTT
CASHTGGLTSSTDTQYF
>16|TRBV11-2|TRBD1|-|TRBJ2-2
TGTGCCAGCAGCCTTCGGACAGGGATAAACACCGGGGAGCTGTTTTTT
CASSLRTGINTGELFF
>16|TRBV10-2|TRBD1|once|TRBJ2-1
TGCGCCAGCAGTGAGTCCGGGGACAGCTACTACAATGAGCAGTTCTTC
CASSESGDSYYNEQFF
>14|TRBV5-1|-|-|TRBJ2-2
TGCGCCAGCAAAATACTGGAGAACACCGGGGAGCTGTTTTTT
CASKILENTGELFF
>12|TRBV29-1|-|-|TRBJ1-1
TGCAGCGTCGAGGGCAGGGGCACTGAAGCTTTCTTT
CSVEGRGTEAFF
>13|TRBV30|-|-|TRBJ1-5
TGTGCCTGGAGCTCGTCAGGGGATCAGCCCCAGCATTTT
CAWSSSGDQPQHF
>13|TRBV18|-|-|TRBJ2-1
TGTGCCAGCTCCCTCCCGGGACTCGATGAGCAGTTCTTC
CASSLPGLDEQFF
>15|TRBV2|-|few|TRBJ1-5
TGTGCCAGCAGTGCCCACCGGGCAGGGGATCAGCCCCAGCATTTT
CASSAHRAGDQPQHF
>18|TRBV18|-|-|TRBJ1-3
TGTGCCAGCTCACCATTAGGGGTCGTGGGGGCGTCCGGAAACACCATATATTTT
CASSPLGVVGASGNTIYF
>14|TRBV15|-|-|TRBJ2-5
TGTGCCACCAGCAGAGAGATCCCCTGGGAGACCCAGTACTTC
CATSREIPWETQYF
>13|TRBV28|-|few|TRBJ1-5
TGTGCCACTTCGGAGCTCTCGGGGCAGCCCCAGCATTTT
CATSELSGQPQHF